This T cell receptor (beta chain) was retrieved from a study of T cell responses to AZD1222 COVID-19 vaccine. Study-level points and caveats: CD4 TCRs covered the whole spike, strongest at regions 160-218 and 743-854.

Germline V lookup: CDR1 LNHDA, CDR2 SQIVND (reference sequence). This CDR3 is built from 15 residues. J gave up 3 bases and V 5 bases, and 7 bases lay outside the gene matches. Produced via immunoSEQ multiplex PCR; TCRdb's table is partial and in-frame only. The data contain about 120,000 clones, approximately 90% of them singletons. Turning to this clone: Its antigen is unknown.

The chain uses TRBV19 and TRBJ2-1; 7 nucleotides agree with TRBD2. This material consisted of peripheral blood, taken on day 0 of AZD1222 vaccination. The receptor was derived from an adult in good health. CDR3 nucleotides: TGTGCCAGTAGTTCTCTTGGCGGGAGCTACAATGAGCAGTTCTTC. Its protein product is CASSSLGGSYNEQFF.